This T cell receptor (beta chain) was documented in a study of shared clonotypes between healthy human individuals. Per the study methods: With immunoSEQ giving junction-only sequences and no quality scores, filtering differed. Here immunoSEQ multiplex PCR was the method, and the copy in TCRdb shows in-frame clones only, minus some. The DNA was the basis for D and trimming; V, J and clone size are from that table. Of 2 million to 3 million clones in the sample, under 95% are singletons; the top ten hold more than 0.35%. CD4+ cells were split into CD45RA+ naive and CD45RA-negative memory subsets. CDR1 MNHEY and CDR2 SVGAGI come from the germline V gene. CDR3 length: 12 residues. V shed 8 bases and J shed 6 bases, with 13 bases lying between them.

The chain carries TRBV6-5 and TRBJ1-1, with D uncertain. The receptor's source is a man between 18 and 35 years old in good health. Some clones in this sample may be carry-over from other donors' samples. Sequencing was carried out using naive CD4+ T cells from PBMCs. Subset indicated: CD45RA+ positively selected. In DNA form, the CDR3 reads TGTGCCAGCTATCGCACCCACGCTGAAGCTTTCTTT. As protein: CASYRTHAEAFF.